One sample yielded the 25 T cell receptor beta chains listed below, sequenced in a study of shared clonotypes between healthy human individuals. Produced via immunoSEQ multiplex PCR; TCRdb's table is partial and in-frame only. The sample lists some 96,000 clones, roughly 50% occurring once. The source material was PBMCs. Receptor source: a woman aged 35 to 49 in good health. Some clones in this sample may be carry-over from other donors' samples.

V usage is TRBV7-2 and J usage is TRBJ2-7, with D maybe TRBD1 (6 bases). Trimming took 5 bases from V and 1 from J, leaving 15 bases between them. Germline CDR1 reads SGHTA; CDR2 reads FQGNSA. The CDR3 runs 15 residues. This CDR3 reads CASSPTGYSSYEQYF. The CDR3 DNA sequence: TGTGCCAGCAGCCCAACAGGGTATTCGTCCTACGAGCAGTACTTC.

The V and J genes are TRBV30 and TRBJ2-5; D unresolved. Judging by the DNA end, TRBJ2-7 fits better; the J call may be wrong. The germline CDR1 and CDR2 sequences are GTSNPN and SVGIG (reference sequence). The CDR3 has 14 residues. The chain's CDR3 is CAWSVLSEPYEQYF. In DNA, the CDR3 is TGTGCCTGGAGTGTACTTAGTGAACCCTACGAGCAGTACTTC.

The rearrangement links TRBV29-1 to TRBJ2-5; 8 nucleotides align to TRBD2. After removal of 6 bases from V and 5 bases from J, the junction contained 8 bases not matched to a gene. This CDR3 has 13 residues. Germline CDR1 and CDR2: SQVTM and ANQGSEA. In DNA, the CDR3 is TGCAGCGTCAGCGGGGGCGAAGGGGAGACCCAGTACTTC. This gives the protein CSVSGGEGETQYF.

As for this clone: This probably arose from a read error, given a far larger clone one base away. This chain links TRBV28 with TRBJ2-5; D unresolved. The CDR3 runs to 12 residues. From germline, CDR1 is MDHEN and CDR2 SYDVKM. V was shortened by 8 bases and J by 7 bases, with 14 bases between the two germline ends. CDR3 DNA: TGTGCCAGCGGTCCCATCCTGAGGACCCAGTACTTC. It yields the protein CASGPILRTQYF. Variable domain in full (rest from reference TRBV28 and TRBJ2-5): DVKVTQSSRYLVKRTGEKVFLECVQDMDHENMFWYRQDPGLGLRLIYFSYDVKMKEKGDIPEGYSVSREKKERFSLILESASTNQTSMYLCASGPILRTQYFGPGTRLLVL.

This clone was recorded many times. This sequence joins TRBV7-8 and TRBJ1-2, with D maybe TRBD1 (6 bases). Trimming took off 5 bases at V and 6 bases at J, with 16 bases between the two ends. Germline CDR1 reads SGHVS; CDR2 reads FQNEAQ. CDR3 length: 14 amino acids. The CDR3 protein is CASSPRGGTHGYTF. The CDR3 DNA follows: TGTGCCAGCAGCCCTAGGGGGGGTACCCATGGCTACACCTTC.

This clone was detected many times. In nucleotides, the CDR3 is TGCGCCAGCAGCTTTCGGTTCGGGACATTCTACGAGCAGTACTTC. Encoded protein: CASSFRFGTFYEQYF. The J gene is TRBJ2-7, the V gene TRBV5-1, with D possibly TRBD1 on 6 matching bases. Germline V CDR1 and CDR2: SGHRS, YFSETQ. Deletions cut 2 bases from V and 3 bases from J, with 15 bases between. The CDR3 loop spans 15 amino acids.

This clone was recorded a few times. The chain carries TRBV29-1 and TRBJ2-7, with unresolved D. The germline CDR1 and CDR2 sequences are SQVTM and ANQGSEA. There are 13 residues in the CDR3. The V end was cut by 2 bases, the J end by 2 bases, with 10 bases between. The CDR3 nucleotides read TGCAGCGTTGAATCAGGAGCCACCTACGAGCAGTACTTC. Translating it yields CSVESGATYEQYF.

The DNA of the CDR3 is TGTGCCAGCAGTCCCTTAGGGACAGGGCGCAATGAGCAGTTCTTC. Its protein product is CASSPLGTGRNEQFF. The rearrangement uses TRBV9 and TRBJ2-1; 9 bases are shared with TRBD1. Looked up from germline, CDR1 is SGDLS and CDR2 is YYNGEE. The CDR3 sequence is 15 residues long. After removal of 5 bases from V and 6 bases from J, the junction contained 9 bases not matched to a gene. Looking up the rest from reference TRBV9 and TRBJ2-1 gives the full variable domain: DSGVTQTPKHLITATGQRVTLRCSPRSGDLSVYWYQQSLDQGLQFLIQYYNGEERAKGNILERFSAQQFPDLHSELNLSSLELGDSALYFCASSPLGTGRNEQFFGPGTRLTVL.

The CDR3 nucleotides are TGTGCCAGCAGTCCCACAGGGCGGGACACTGAAGCTTTCTTT. Translation: CASSPTGRDTEAFF. V and J are TRBV25-1 and TRBJ1-1, with a possible D match to TRBD1 (6 bases). V was shortened by 5 bases and J by 3 bases, with 13 bases between the two germline ends. This CDR3 has 14 residues. Germline CDR1 and CDR2: MGHDK and SYGVNS. The full variable domain, in which reference TRBV25-1 and TRBJ1-1 provide the parts outside the CDR3, is EADIYQTPRYLVIGTGKKITLECSQTMGHDKMYWYQQDPGMELHLIHYSYGVNSTEKGDLSSESTVSRIRTEHFPLTLESARPSHTSQYLCASSPTGRDTEAFFGQGTRLTVV.

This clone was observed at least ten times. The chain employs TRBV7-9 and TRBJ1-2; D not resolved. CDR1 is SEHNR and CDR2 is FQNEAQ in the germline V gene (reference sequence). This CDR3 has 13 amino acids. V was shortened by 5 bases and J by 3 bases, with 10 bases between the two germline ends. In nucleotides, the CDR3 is TGTGCCAGCAGCGTTCAGAGGGACTATGGCTACACCTTC. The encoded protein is CASSVQRDYGYTF.

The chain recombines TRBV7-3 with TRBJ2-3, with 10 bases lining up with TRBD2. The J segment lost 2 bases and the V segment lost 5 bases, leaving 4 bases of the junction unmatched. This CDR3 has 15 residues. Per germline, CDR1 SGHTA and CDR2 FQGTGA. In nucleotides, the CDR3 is TGTGCCAGCAGCCGGACTAGCGGCCCCACAGATACGCAGTATTTT. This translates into CASSRTSGPTDTQYF.

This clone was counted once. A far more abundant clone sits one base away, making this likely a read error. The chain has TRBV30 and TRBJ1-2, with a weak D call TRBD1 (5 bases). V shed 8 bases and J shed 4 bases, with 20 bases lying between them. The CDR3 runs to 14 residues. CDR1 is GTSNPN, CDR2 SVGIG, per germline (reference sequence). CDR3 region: CARTGDGSLYGYTF. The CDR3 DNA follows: TGTGCCCGGACGGGGGACGGTTCCCTCTATGGCTACACCTTC.

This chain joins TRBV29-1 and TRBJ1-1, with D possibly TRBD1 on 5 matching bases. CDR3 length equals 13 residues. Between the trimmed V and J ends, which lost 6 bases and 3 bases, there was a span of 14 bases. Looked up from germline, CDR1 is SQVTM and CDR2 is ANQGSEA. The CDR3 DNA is TGCAGCGTCCCCCAGGGATCGGACACTGAAGCTTTCTTT. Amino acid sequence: CSVPQGSDTEAFF. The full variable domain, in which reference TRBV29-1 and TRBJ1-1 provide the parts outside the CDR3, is SAVISQKPSRDICQRGTSLTIQCQVDSQVTMMFWYRQQPGQSLTLIATANQGSEATYESGFVIDKFPISRPNLTFSTLTVSNMSPEDSSIYLCSVPQGSDTEAFFGQGTRLTVV.

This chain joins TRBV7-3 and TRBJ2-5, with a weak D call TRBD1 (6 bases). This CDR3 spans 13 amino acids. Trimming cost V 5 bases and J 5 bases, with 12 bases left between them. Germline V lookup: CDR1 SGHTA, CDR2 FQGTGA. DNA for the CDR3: TGTGCCAGCAGCACAGGGACGGCGGAGACCCAGTACTTC. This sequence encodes CASSTGTAETQYF.

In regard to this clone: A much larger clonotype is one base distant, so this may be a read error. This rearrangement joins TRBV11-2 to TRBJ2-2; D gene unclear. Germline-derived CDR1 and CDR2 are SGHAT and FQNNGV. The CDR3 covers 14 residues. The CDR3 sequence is CASSTPRNAGELFF. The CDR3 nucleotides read TGTGCCAGCAGCACCCCAAGGAACGCCGGGGAGCTGTTTTTT.

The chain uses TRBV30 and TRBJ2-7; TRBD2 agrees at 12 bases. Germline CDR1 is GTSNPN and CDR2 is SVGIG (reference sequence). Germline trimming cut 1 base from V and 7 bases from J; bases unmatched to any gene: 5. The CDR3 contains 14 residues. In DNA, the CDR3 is TGTGCCTGGAGTGGACTAGCGGGAGTTGGGGAGCAGTACTTC. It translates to CAWSGLAGVGEQYF.

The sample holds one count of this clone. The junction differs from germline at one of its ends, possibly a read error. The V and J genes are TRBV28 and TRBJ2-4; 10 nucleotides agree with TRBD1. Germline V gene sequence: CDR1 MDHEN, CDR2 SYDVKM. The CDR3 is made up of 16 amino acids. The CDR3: CASSLGTGVYKTIQYF. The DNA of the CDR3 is TGTGCCAGCAGTCTTGGGACAGGGGTGTATAAAACCATTCAGTACTTC. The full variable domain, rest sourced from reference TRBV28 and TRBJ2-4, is DVKVTQSSRYLVKRTGEKVFLECVQDMDHENMFWYRQDPGLGLRLIYFSYDVKMKEKGDIPEGYSVSREKKERFSLILESASTNQTSMYLCASSLGTGVYKTIQYFGAGTRLSVL.

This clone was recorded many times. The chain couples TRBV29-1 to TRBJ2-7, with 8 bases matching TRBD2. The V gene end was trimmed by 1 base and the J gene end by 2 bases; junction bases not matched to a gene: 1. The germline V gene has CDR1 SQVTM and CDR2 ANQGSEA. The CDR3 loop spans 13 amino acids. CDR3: CSVEVSGTYEQYF. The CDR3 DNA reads TGCAGCGTTGAAGTTAGCGGGACCTACGAGCAGTACTTC.

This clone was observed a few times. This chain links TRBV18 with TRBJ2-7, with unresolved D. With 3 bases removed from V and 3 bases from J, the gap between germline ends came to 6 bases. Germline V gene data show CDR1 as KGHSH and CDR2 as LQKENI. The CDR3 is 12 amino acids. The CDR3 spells CASSPERYEQYF. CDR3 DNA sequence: TGTGCCAGCTCACCGGAACGCTACGAGCAGTACTTC.

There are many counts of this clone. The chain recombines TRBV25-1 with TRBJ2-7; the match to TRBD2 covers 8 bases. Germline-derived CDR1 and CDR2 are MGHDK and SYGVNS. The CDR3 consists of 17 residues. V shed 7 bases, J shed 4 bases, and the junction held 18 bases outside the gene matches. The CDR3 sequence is CASTLGGTSFSSYEQYF. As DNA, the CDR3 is TGTGCCAGCACCCTCGGCGGGACTAGTTTTTCTTCATACGAGCAGTACTTC.

The CDR3 protein is CAWSADRAYEQYF. CDR3 DNA: TGTGCCTGGAGTGCAGACAGGGCATACGAGCAGTACTTC. The genes are TRBV30 and TRBJ2-7, with TRBD1 matching 7 bases. The CDR3 totals 13 residues. Germline lookup yields CDR1 GTSNPN and CDR2 SVGIG (reference sequence). The V and J ends lost 1 base and 4 bases, in that order; junction bases with no gene match: 4.

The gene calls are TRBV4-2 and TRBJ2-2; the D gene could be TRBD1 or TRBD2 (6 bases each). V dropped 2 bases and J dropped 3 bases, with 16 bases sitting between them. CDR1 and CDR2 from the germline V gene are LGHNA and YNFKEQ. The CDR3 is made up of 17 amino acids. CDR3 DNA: TGTGCCAGCAGCCAAATTCCCCGCGGGACACACACCGGGGAGCTGTTTTTT. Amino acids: CASSQIPRGTHTGELFF.

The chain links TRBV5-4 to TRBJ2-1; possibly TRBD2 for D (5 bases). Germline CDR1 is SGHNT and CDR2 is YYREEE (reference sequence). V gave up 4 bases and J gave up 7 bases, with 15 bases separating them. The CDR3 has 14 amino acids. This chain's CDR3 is CASSQTASRNEQFF. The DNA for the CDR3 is TGTGCCAGCAGCCAGACGGCTAGCCGGAATGAGCAGTTCTTC.

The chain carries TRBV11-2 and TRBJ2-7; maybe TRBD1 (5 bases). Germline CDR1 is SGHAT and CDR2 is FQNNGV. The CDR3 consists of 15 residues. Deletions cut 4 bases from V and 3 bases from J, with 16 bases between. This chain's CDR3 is CASSSGQGLFYEQYF. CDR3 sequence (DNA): TGTGCCAGCAGCTCCGGACAAGGGCTCTTCTACGAGCAGTACTTC.

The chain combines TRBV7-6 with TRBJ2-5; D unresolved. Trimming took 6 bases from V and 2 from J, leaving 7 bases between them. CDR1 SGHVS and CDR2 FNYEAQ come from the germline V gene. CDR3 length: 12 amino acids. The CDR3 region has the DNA TGTGCCAGCAGTAGGCAGCAAGAGACCCAGTACTTC. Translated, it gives CASSRQQETQYF.